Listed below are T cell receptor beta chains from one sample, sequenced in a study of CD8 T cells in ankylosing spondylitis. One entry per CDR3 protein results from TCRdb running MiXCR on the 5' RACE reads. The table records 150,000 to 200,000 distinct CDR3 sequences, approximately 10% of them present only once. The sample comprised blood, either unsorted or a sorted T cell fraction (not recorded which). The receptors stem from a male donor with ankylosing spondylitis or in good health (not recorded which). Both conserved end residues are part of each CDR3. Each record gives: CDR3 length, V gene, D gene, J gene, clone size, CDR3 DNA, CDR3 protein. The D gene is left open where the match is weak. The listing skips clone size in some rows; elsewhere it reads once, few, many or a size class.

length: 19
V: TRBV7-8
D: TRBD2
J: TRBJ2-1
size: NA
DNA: TGTGCCAGCAGCCCGGGACTAGCGGGAGGGCAGAGCTCCTACAATGAGCAGTTCTTC
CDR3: CASSPGLAGGQSSYNEQFF

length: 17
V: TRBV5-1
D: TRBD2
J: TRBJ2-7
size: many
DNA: TGCGCCAGCAGCTTGGCCCGGACTAGCGGGGCCTCCTACGAGCAGTACTTC
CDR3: CASSLARTSGASYEQYF

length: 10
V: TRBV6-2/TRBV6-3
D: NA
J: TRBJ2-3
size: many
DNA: TGTGCCAGCAGTTCCAACCCGCAGTATTTT
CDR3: CASSSNPQYF

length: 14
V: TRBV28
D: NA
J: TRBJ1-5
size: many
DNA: TGTGCCAGCATCCTAGGGGGGAGGGCCCAGCCCCAGCATTTT
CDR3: CASILGGRAQPQHF

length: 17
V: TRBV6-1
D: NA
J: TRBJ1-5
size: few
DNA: TGTGCCAGCAGTGTCGGTGTGGTCCGGACGGGCAATCAGCCCCAGCATTTT
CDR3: CASSVGVVRTGNQPQHF

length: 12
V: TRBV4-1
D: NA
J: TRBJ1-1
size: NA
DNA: TGCGCCAGCAAGGGGGGTAGCACTGAAGCTTTCTTT
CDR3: CASKGGSTEAFF

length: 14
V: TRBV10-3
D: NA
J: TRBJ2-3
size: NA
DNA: TGTGCCATCAGTGAGGTAGTCCCAGGAAATCCGCAGTATTTT
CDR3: CAISEVVPGNPQYF

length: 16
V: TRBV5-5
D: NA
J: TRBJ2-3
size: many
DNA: TGTGCCAGCAGCACCCAGGGGACCCCCGCCGCAGATACGCAGTATTTT
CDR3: CASSTQGTPAADTQYF

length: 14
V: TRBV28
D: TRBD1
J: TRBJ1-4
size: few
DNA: TGTGCCAGCCAGGCAGGGGGGTCCAATGAAAAACTGTTTTTT
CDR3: CASQAGGSNEKLFF

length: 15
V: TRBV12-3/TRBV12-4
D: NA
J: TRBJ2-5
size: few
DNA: TGTGCCAGCAGTTTACAGTCAGGTCGCCAAGAGACCCAGTACTTC
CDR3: CASSLQSGRQETQYF

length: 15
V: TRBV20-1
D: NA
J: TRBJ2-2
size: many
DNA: TGCAGTGCCCCGGCCCCAGGATTAGGTTCCGGGGAGCTGTTTTTT
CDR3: CSAPAPGLGSGELFF

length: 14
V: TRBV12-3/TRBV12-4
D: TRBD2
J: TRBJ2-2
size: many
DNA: TGTGCCAGCCGGAGCGGGATCTGGACCGGGGAGCTGTTTTTT
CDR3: CASRSGIWTGELFF

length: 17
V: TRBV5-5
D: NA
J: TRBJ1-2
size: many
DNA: TGTGCCAGCAGCTTGCAGACAAATTCAGCTTCTAACTATGGCTACACCTTC
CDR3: CASSLQTNSASNYGYTF

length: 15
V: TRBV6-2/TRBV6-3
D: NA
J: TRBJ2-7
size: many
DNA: TGTGCCAGCAGTAAGACAGGAGCCATCTCCTACGAGCAGTACTTC
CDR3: CASSKTGAISYEQYF

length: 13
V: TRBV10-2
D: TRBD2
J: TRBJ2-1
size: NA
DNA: TGCGCCAGTGGGACTAGCGGGATCAATGAGCAGTTCTTC
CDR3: CASGTSGINEQFF

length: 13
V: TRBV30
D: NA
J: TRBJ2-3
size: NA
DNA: TGTGCCTGCCACCTAGGCACCGCAGATACGCAGTATTTT
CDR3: CACHLGTADTQYF

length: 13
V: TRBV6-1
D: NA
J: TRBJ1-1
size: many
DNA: TGTGCCAGCCGCCTAATGGGGAGCATTAAAGCTTTCTTT
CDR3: CASRLMGSIKAFF

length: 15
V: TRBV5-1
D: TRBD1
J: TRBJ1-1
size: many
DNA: TGCGCCAGCAGCTTACCGGGACAGGGTATCTCTGAAGCTTTCTTT
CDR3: CASSLPGQGISEAFF

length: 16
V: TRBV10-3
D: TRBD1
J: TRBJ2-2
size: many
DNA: TGTGCCATCAGTGAGTCCCGGACAGGGCCCACCGGGGAGCTGTTTTTT
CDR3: CAISESRTGPTGELFF

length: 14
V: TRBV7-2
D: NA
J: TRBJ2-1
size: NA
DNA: TGTGCCAGCAGGCCGACTACAGGGCTCAATGAGCAGTTCTTC
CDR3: CASRPTTGLNEQFF

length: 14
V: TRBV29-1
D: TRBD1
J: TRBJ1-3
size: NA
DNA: TGCAGCGTCTGGGGACAGTCCTCTGGAAACACCATATATTTT
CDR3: CSVWGQSSGNTIYF

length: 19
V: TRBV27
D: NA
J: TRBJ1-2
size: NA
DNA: TGTGTCAGCAGTTTACGAGGGACGAACTACGGCTCGGGAGGGTATGGCTACACCTTC
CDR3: CVSSLRGTNYGSGGYGYTF

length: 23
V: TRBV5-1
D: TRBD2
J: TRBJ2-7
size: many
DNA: TGCGCCAGCAGCCCCGCGACCGGGACAGTATCCGGGACTAGCGGGAAGAGGCGCTACGAGCAGTACTTC
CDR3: CASSPATGTVSGTSGKRRYEQYF

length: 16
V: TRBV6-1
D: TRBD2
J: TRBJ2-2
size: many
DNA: TGTGCCAGCAGTCCGGGGACTAGCGCGAACACCGGGGAGCTGTTTTTT
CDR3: CASSPGTSANTGELFF

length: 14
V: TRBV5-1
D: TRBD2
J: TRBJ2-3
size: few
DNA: TGCGCCAGCAGCCTAGCGGACCCCACAGATACGCAGTATTTT
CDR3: CASSLADPTDTQYF

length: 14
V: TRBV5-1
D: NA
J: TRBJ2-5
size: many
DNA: TGCGCCAGCAGCTTGGAGGACGGACAAGAGACCCAGTACTTC
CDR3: CASSLEDGQETQYF

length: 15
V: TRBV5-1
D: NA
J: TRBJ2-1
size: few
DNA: TGCGCCAGCAGCTTGTCCGGGCTTGCCTACAATGAGCAGTTCTTC
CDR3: CASSLSGLAYNEQFF

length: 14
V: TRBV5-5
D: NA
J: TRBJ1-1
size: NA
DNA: TGTGCCAGCAGCTTGGTGGGGGGGCATTCTGAAGCTTTCTTT
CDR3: CASSLVGGHSEAFF

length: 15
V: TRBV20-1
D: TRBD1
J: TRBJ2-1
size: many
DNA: TGCAGTGCTAGCCCCGGGACAGGGCGCTACAATGAGCAGTTCTTC
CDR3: CSASPGTGRYNEQFF

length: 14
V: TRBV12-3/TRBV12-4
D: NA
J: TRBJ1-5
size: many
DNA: TGTGCCAGCAGTTTAGCCGGGGGCAATCAGCCCCAGCATTTT
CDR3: CASSLAGGNQPQHF

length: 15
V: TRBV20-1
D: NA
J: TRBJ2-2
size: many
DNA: TGCAGTGCTAGAGCATTGGCGTTAGGGACCGGGGAGCTGTTTTTT
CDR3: CSARALALGTGELFF